Listed here are 15 T cell receptor beta chains from one sample, sequenced in a study of shared clonotypes between healthy human individuals (TCRdb year 2020). The method behind the library was the immunoSEQ multiplex PCR assay. TCRdb mirrors the immuneACCESS table, restricted to in-frame sequences. Some clones are absent from its copies; in checked studies, under half trace to an unresolved V gene, and the reason for the others is unknown. A total of about 1.9 million clones appear in this sample, about 94% of them only once. More than 1.5% of the sample is held by the ten biggest clonotypes. CD8 naive samples consisted of CD45RO-negative cells that were positively selected for CCR7, yielding a CD45RA+CCR7+ population without TemRA cells. The sequenced material came from naive CD8+ T cells from PBMCs. The cell subset or site label on this specimen signifies: CD45RA+CCR7+. Every receptor here comes from a man younger than 35 in good health. Some clones in this sample may be carry-over from other donors' samples.

The chain is built from TRBV5-5 and TRBJ2-1, with D possibly being TRBD2 (6 bases). In germline, CDR1 is SGHKS, CDR2 YYEKEE (reference sequence). The CDR3 covers 16 residues. V lost 2 bases to trimming and J lost 8 bases, with 20 bases between them. This CDR3 reads CASSFFGREVGDEQFF. CDR3 nucleotide sequence: TGTGCCAGCAGCTTCTTTGGCAGGGAGGTAGGTGATGAGCAGTTCTTC. The entire variable domain, with the rest obtained from reference TRBV5-5 and TRBJ2-1, is as follows: DAGVTQSPTHLIKTRGQQVTLRCSPISGHKSVSWYQQVLGQGPQFIFQYYEKEERGRGNFPDRFSARQFPNYSSELNVNALLLGDSALYLCASSFFGREVGDEQFFGPGTRLTVL.

This chain links TRBV11-2 with TRBJ2-7; D ambiguous. The germline gives CDR1 SGHAT, CDR2 FQNNGV. Deletions cut 8 bases from V and 2 bases from J, with 7 bases between. This CDR3 is built from 11 residues. The chain's CDR3 is CASLGTYEQYF. The CDR3 nucleotides read TGTGCCAGCCTGGGTACCTACGAGCAGTACTTC.

This clone was recorded only once. The chain employs TRBV6-6 and TRBJ2-7; D possibly corresponds to TRBD1 (6 bases). CDR1 and CDR2 from the germline V gene are MNHNY and SVGAGI (reference sequence). The CDR3 has 15 residues. Between the trimmed V and J ends, which lost 6 bases and 2 bases, there was a span of 17 bases. DNA for the CDR3: TGTGCCAGCAGCGACCCGGTGGGGGCGACCTACGAGCAGTACTTC. It is translated as CASSDPVGATYEQYF.

V usage is TRBV19 and J usage is TRBJ2-6; D unclear. Trimming took 0 bases from V and 4 from J, leaving 7 bases between them. CDR1 is LNHDA and CDR2 is SQIVND in the germline V gene (reference sequence). The CDR3 length is 15 residues. CDR3 in DNA: TGTGCCAGTAGTATAGATCCCTCGGGGGCCAACGTCCTGACTTTC. Its protein is CASSIDPSGANVLTF.

J is TRBJ1-5 and V is TRBV27; possibly TRBD1 for D (5 bases). This CDR3 contains 14 residues. The V end lost 10 bases, the J end lost 1 base, and 14 bases lay between the germline ends. Per germline, CDR1 MNHEY and CDR2 SMNVEV (reference sequence). CDR3 DNA sequence: TGTGCCATCTTGGTGACAGCCAGCAATCAGCCCCAGCATTTT. This codes for CAILVTASNQPQHF.

The chain links TRBV10-3 to TRBJ2-2; the match to TRBD1 covers 8 bases. The CDR3 covers 18 residues. Germline CDR1 ENHRY, CDR2 SYGVKD. Trimming at V came to 0 bases and at J to 1 base, leaving 7 bases not matched to a gene. This chain's CDR3 is CAISESGQVTLNTGELFF. Written as DNA, the CDR3 is TGTGCCATCAGTGAGTCGGGACAGGTGACATTGAACACCGGGGAGCTGTTTTTT.

This clone was recorded a few times. The V and J genes are TRBV12-5 and TRBJ1-2; tentatively, D is TRBD1 (5 bases). V gave up 7 bases and J gave up 3 bases, with 12 bases separating them. Germline CDR1 reads LGHNT; CDR2 reads FRNRAP. The length of the CDR3 is 13 residues. Here the CDR3 reads CASAGGEDYGYTF. The CDR3 DNA follows: TGTGCTAGTGCAGGAGGGGAAGACTATGGCTACACCTTC.

The chain links TRBV28 to TRBJ2-3, with a tentative D call TRBD2 (5 bases). Trimming removed 0 bases at V and 4 bases at J, with 14 bases between. The CDR3 spans 16 residues. Germline V gene lookup returns CDR1 MDHEN and CDR2 SYDVKM. The CDR3 sequence: CASSLWVTERADTQYF. The CDR3, as DNA: TGTGCCAGCAGTTTATGGGTCACGGAGAGGGCAGATACGCAGTATTTT.

The rearrangement joins TRBV29-1 to TRBJ1-2; 11 bases agree with TRBD1. In germline, CDR1 is SQVTM, CDR2 ANQGSEA. The CDR3 spans 12 residues. V lost 8 bases to trimming and J lost 8 bases; unmatched junction nucleotides: 7. CDR3 coding DNA: TGCAGCTCCCCGGGACAGGGGGGCGGCTACACCTTC. This gives the protein CSSPGQGGGYTF.

Worth noting for this clone: A much larger clonotype is one base distant, so this may be a read error. The chain has TRBV4-2 and TRBJ2-7; 10 positions match TRBD2. The CDR3 consists of 15 residues. Losses at the gene ends were 1 base for V and 0 bases for J; bases not matched to a gene: 0. CDR1 is LGHNA and CDR2 is YNFKEQ in the germline V gene. This CDR3 reads CASSQASGSSYEQYF. The CDR3, as DNA: TGTGCCAGCAGCCAAGCTAGCGGGAGCTCCTACGAGCAGTACTTC.

The chain is built from TRBV5-1 and TRBJ2-1; the D gene is possibly TRBD2 (6 bases). This CDR3 is 15 amino acids long. Trimming pared 4 bases from V and 1 base from J, leaving 12 bases between. CDR1 is SGHRS, CDR2 YFSETQ, per germline. The CDR3 bases are TGCGCCAGCAGCCCCGAAGCGGGTTCCTACAATGAGCAGTTCTTC. It translates to CASSPEAGSYNEQFF.

This chain connects TRBV7-6 to TRBJ2-3; 7 bases line up with TRBD1. Germline assignment: CDR1 SGHVS and CDR2 FNYEAQ. V was clipped by 1 base and J by 2 bases; unmatched bases: 18. This CDR3 is 20 amino acids long. Here the CDR3 reads CASSLVSEGAPGLDTDTQYF. In DNA form, the CDR3 reads TGTGCCAGCAGCTTAGTATCCGAGGGGGCCCCCGGGTTAGACACAGATACGCAGTATTTT.

V usage is TRBV9 and J usage is TRBJ2-2; D perhaps matches TRBD2 (6 bases). From germline, CDR1 is SGDLS and CDR2 YYNGEE. The CDR3 totals 16 residues. Trimming removed 3 bases at V and 3 bases at J, with 15 bases between. DNA for the CDR3: TGTGCCAGCAGCGAAGGGTGGAGGGCCCACACCGGGGAGCTGTTTTTT. Translating gives CASSEGWRAHTGELFF.

The genes are TRBV27 and TRBJ2-3; D may match TRBD1 or TRBD2 (6 bases each). With 6 bases removed from V and 2 bases from J, the gap between germline ends came to 15 bases. CDR3 length: 15 amino acids. Germline V CDR1 and CDR2: MNHEY, SMNVEV (reference sequence). CDR3 bases: TGTGCCAGCAGATATCGGGGGCCGGACACAGATACGCAGTATTTT. Translated, it gives CASRYRGPDTDTQYF.

The gene calls are TRBV10-3 and TRBJ2-7, with 7 positions matching TRBD1. This CDR3 region has 14 residues. The junction had 6 bases not matched to a gene; V was cut back by 4 bases and J by 3 bases. CDR1 ENHRY and CDR2 SYGVKD come from the germline V gene. The CDR3 DNA reads TGTGCCATCAGTGCCCCGGACAGGTACTACGAGCAGTACTTC. It yields the protein CAISAPDRYYEQYF.